This T cell receptor (beta chain) was profiled in a study of T cells expressing NK-cell markers. Study-wide background: Of eight sequenced donors, seven were HCMV-seropositive and one HCMV-seronegative. General observations from the study: The study left the HCMV specificity of expanded NKG2C+ T cell clones unresolved.

A note on this clonotype: Antigen: not known.

Each CDR3 protein gets one entry in TCRdb, which reprocessed the 5' RACE reads and gives no DNA. The clone table shows about 450,000 distinct CDR3 sequences, with the ten largest holding under 7.5%. CDR1 and CDR2 (germline): SGHVS, FQNEAQ. There are 14 residues in the CDR3. V gene TRBV7-8 combines with J gene TRBJ1-2; TCRdb picks TRBD1, but there is no DNA to check that call. Sequencing input: blood T cells: a sorted CD56 or NKG2C T cell subset, CD4+ or CD8+ T cells, or bulk PBMC T cells (not recorded which). The receptor's source is a woman between 18 and 70 years old in good health. The CDR3 region is CASSRLRDSLRYTF.